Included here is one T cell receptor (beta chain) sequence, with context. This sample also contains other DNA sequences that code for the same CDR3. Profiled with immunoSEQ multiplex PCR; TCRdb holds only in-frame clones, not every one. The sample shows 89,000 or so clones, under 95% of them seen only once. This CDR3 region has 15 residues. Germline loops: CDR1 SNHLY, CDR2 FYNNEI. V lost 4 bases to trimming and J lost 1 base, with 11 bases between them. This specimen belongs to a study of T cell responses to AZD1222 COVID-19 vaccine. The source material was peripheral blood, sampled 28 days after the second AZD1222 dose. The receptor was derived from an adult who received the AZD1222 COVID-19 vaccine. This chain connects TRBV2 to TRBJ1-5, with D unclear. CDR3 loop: CASSGIGNSNQPQHF. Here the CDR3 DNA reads TGTGCCAGCAGTGGGATAGGGAACAGCAATCAGCCCCAGCATTTT.